Listed below are T cell receptor beta chains from one sample, sequenced in a study of regulatory T cells in long-lasting Graves disease. TCRdb re-analysed the multiplex PCR reads in MiXCR, keeping a single row per CDR3 protein. The sample yields over 500,000 distinct CDR3 sequences, about 15% seen once. This same sample was also taken into another study, of T cells in Graves' hyperthyroidism and ophthalmopathy.

The source material was peripheral blood mononuclear cells (PBMCs), sampled at new diagnosis, from a patient treated with antithyroid drugs. Receptors originate from a woman in her twenties or thirties with Graves disease. CDR3s include the opening cysteine and the closing phenylalanine or tryptophan. Fields, in order: clone size, D gene, J gene, V gene, CDR3 DNA, CDR3 protein. A D gene is named only where the DNA matches it firmly. Rows may omit the clone size; those that give it use once, few, many or a size class.

>few|TRBD2|TRBJ2-1|TRBV6-2/TRBV6-3
TGTGCCAGCAGTCCCATACGACTAGCGGGCCCGTTCTTC
CASSPIRLAGPFF
>.|.|TRBJ1-2|TRBV6-1
TGTGCCAGCGGATCAACTCCTAACTATGGCTACACCTTC
CASGSTPNYGYTF
>many|TRBD2|TRBJ2-1|TRBV6-2/TRBV6-3
TGTGCCAGCAGTCGCTGGGGCGGGAGGGCCGATAGGGATGAGCAGTTCTTC
CASSRWGGRADRDEQFF
>many|TRBD1|TRBJ2-1|TRBV2
TGTGCCACCGAACAGGGGTCTAAAGGGGGTGAGCAGTTCTTC
CATEQGSKGGEQFF
>.|TRBD2|TRBJ2-1|TRBV16
TGTGCCAGCAGCCAATCCTGGTTGAGTAGCGGGAGAAATGAGCAGTTCTTC
CASSQSWLSSGRNEQFF
>few|.|TRBJ2-1|TRBV5-1
TGCGCCAGCAGCTTGGAGTTCGTGGGCTACTCCAATGAGCAGTTCTTC
CASSLEFVGYSNEQFF
>.|TRBD2|TRBJ2-7|TRBV30
TGTGCCTGGGGATCCGGGACTAGCGCCTACGAGCAGTACTTC
CAWGSGTSAYEQYF
>few|.|TRBJ2-6|TRBV3-1
TGTGCCAGCAGCCAAGATTGGTCTGGGGCCAACGTCCTGACTTTC
CASSQDWSGANVLTF
>many|.|TRBJ1-2|TRBV5-1
TGCGCCAGCAGCTTCGGTGTGGGCTACACCTTC
CASSFGVGYTF
>many|.|TRBJ1-1|TRBV7-6
TGTGCCAGCAGCTTTCTCCCAGGTGAGAACACTGAAGCTTTCTTT
CASSFLPGENTEAFF
>many|.|TRBJ2-7|TRBV6-1
TGTGCCAGCAGCCCAGGGGCCCGAGAAGTTCATCCCTACGAGCAGTACTTC
CASSPGAREVHPYEQYF
>.|.|TRBJ2-5|TRBV11-2
TGTGCCAGCAGCTTAACTTCCGGTCGACAGCTCCAACCATCCGGGCAGTACTTC
CASSLTSGRQLQPSGQYF
>many|TRBD2|TRBJ2-2|TRBV6-1
TGTGCCAGCAGTGAAATGGTGGCTAGCGGGTGGAACACCGGGGAGCTGTTTTTT
CASSEMVASGWNTGELFF
>many|.|TRBJ2-3|TRBV20-1
TGCAGTGCCACCAGACCCGGGACTGGAACAGGGGATACGCAGTATTTT
CSATRPGTGTGDTQYF
>.|TRBD2|TRBJ2-7|TRBV27
TGTGCCAGCAGTTTGGCGGGAGAACTCTACGAGCAGTACTTC
CASSLAGELYEQYF
>many|TRBD2|TRBJ2-7|TRBV28
TGTGCCAGCAACAAACTAGCGGGAGTAGGCGAGCAGTACTTC
CASNKLAGVGEQYF
>.|.|TRBJ1-5|TRBV19
TGTGCCAGTACCGTCAACAGGGATGGCAATCAGCCCCAGCATTTT
CASTVNRDGNQPQHF
>.|.|TRBJ2-7|TRBV19
TGTGCCAGTAGTATGGGCGCGGGGACAGCCTACGAGCAGTACTTC
CASSMGAGTAYEQYF
>.|.|TRBJ2-3|TRBV5-1
TGCGCCAGCAGCTTGGCCTCGGCGGCGGATACGCAGTATTTT
CASSLASAADTQYF
>.|.|TRBJ1-1|TRBV28
TGTGCCAGCGGACCCGTGGGTGGGACTGAAGCTTTCTTT
CASGPVGGTEAFF
>many|TRBD2|TRBJ2-1|TRBV5-1
TGCGCCAGCAGCTTAAATCCGGGACTAGCGGGGAGCAATGAGCAGTTCTTC
CASSLNPGLAGSNEQFF
>many|TRBD2|TRBJ2-1|TRBV7-2
TGTGCCAGCAGCTATCGACTAGCGGGAGCGTCCAATGAGCAGTTCTTC
CASSYRLAGASNEQFF
>.|.|TRBJ2-1|TRBV5-5
TGTGCCAGCAGCTCCCCGGCCATCGGATGGGGAAGCTCCTACAATGAGCAGTTCTTC
CASSSPAIGWGSSYNEQFF
>.|.|TRBJ2-5|TRBV7-8
TGTGCCAGCAGCGAAAATCGCCTAGAGACCCAGTACTTC
CASSENRLETQYF
>few|.|TRBJ1-2|TRBV9
TGTGCCAGCAGCGCAGGGCCCCAGGGCTTTCGGGATGGCTACACCTTC
CASSAGPQGFRDGYTF
>many|.|TRBJ2-7|TRBV20-1
TGCAGTGCCCAAAGGGATAGGGGGGGTCGGAACGAGCAGTACTTC
CSAQRDRGGRNEQYF
>many|.|TRBJ1-4|TRBV27
TGTGCCAGCAGAAACCTTAGGGGCGGTGGTGAAAAACTGTTTTTT
CASRNLRGGGEKLFF
>few|.|TRBJ2-1|TRBV3-1
TGTGCCAGCAGCCAGGAGGACTCCCATAGCTCCTACAATGAGCAGTTCTTC
CASSQEDSHSSYNEQFF
>many|.|TRBJ2-1|TRBV10-3
TGTGCCATCAGTGAAGGGGGTGGTCTGAGAAATGAGCAGTTCTTC
CAISEGGGLRNEQFF
>many|TRBD1|TRBJ1-5|TRBV19
TGTGCCAGTAGTGTCACAGGGGACCGCTTTCAGCCCCAGCATTTT
CASSVTGDRFQPQHF
>.|.|TRBJ2-5|TRBV27
TGTGCCAGCAGGCCAACCGTAGGGGCACAAGCGGAGACCCAGTACTTC
CASRPTVGAQAETQYF
>.|.|TRBJ1-1|TRBV11-2
TGTGCCAGCAGCCCTAATGTGCAGACAGCAAACACTGAAGCTTTCTTT
CASSPNVQTANTEAFF
>many|.|TRBJ2-6|TRBV11-2
TGTGCCAGCAGCTTAGGGGCCCCTGGGGCCAACGTCCTGACTTTC
CASSLGAPGANVLTF
>many|.|TRBJ1-1|TRBV7-2
TGTGCCAGCAGCATCGGGACAACCACTGAAGCTTTCTTT
CASSIGTTTEAFF
>.|.|TRBJ1-6|TRBV20-1
TGCAGTGCTAGTGTCGTCGCGGGGTTCTATAATTCACCCCTCCACTTT
CSASVVAGFYNSPLHF
>many|.|TRBJ2-5|TRBV20-1
TGCAGTGCTGAGACTGGGTGGGAAGAGACCCAGTACTTC
CSAETGWEETQYF
>.|TRBD2|TRBJ2-3|TRBV11-2
TGTGCCAGCAGGACTAGCGGGACAGTGGATACGCAGTATTTT
CASRTSGTVDTQYF
>few|.|TRBJ2-7|TRBV6-5
TGTGCCAGCAGTTGGTCCACGGTGGCCTACGAGCAGTACTTC
CASSWSTVAYEQYF
>once|.|TRBJ2-7|TRBV28
TGTGCCAGCAGCTGGGGGGTGAACGAGCAGTACTTC
CASSWGVNEQYF
>few|.|TRBJ2-1|TRBV20-1
TGCAGTGCTAGAGTAACAGGAAGCTCCTACAATGAGCAGTTCTTC
CSARVTGSSYNEQFF
>.|.|TRBJ2-2|TRBV11-2
TGTGCCAGCAGCTGGGGCGGGGAGCTGTTTTTT
CASSWGGELFF
>.|TRBD1|TRBJ1-1|TRBV9
TGTGCCAGCAGCGCCAAGGGACAGGGGACCACTGAAGCTTTCTTT
CASSAKGQGTTEAFF
>many|TRBD2|TRBJ2-7|TRBV28
TGTGCCAGCAGCACTACTAGCGCCGGCTCCTACGAGCAGTACTTC
CASSTTSAGSYEQYF
>.|.|TRBJ1-2|TRBV10-3
TGTGCCATCAGTGAGTCCCCAGTAGGCTACACCTTC
CAISESPVGYTF
>.|.|TRBJ2-1|TRBV29-1
TGCAGCGTTGAGATCCCTTTATTTTCACGGCTAGAGGAGCAGTTCTTC
CSVEIPLFSRLEEQFF
>many|.|TRBJ1-5|TRBV2
TGTGCCAGCAGCGGGGGCTGGAATCAGCCCCAGCATTTT
CASSGGWNQPQHF